This T cell receptor beta chain was documented in a study of CD8+ T cells in alopecia areata. Isolated RNA was reverse transcribed into cDNA used as the sequencing template. The method was immunoSEQ multiplex PCR; TCRdb's version includes in-frame clones alone and lacks a portion of them. The sample yields about 97,000 clones, roughly two fifths seen once. General study points: Whereas mice showed it more clearly, TCR sharing across patients was murkier, possibly because of HLA.

In this sample, this clone turned up a few times. No antigen is known for it. Using a FACSAria, the CD4+ and CD8+ T cells were sorted from the PBMCs. Sequenced material: CD4+ T cells sorted from blood. The TCR sequence derives from a human donor with alopecia areata.

Written as DNA, the CDR3 is TGCAGCGTTCGCCCCCGACTGGGTGTGTTCCCAGATACGCAGTATTTT. Translated, it gives CSVRPRLGVFPDTQYF. The rearrangement links TRBV29-1 to TRBJ2-3, with D unresolved. V was trimmed by 5 bases and J by 4 bases, leaving 22 bases between them. Per germline, CDR1 SQVTM and CDR2 ANQGSEA. There are 16 residues in the CDR3.